These T cell receptor beta chains were read from a single sample in a study of cytomegalovirus exposure and HLA in healthy donors. TCRdb's table, derived via immunoSEQ multiplex PCR, lists solely in-frame clones and lacks some. This sample has more than 80,000 clones, with around 60% found just once. The sequencing input was PBMCs. The source is a human donor in good health. The CDR3 runs from the conserved cysteine through the conserved F or W. Fields, in order: clone size, V gene, D gene, J gene, CDR3 DNA, CDR3 protein. D genes are given only for firm matches. The size entry is marked missing in some rows and otherwise reads once, few, many or a size class.

.	TRBV5-1	TRBD1	TRBJ2-1	TGCGCCAGCAGCATCGGACAGGGGGTCTACAATGAGCAGTTCTTC	CASSIGQGVYNEQFF
.	TRBV5-8	TRBD1	TRBJ1-4	TGTGCCAGCAGCATCACCGGGACAGGGGAAAAACTGTTTTTT	CASSITGTGEKLFF
.	TRBV7-6	TRBD1	TRBJ1-6	TGTGCCAGCAGCCCAGGGGGACTTAATTCACCCCTCCACTTT	CASSPGGLNSPLHF
once	TRBV6-1	TRBD1	TRBJ2-2	TGTGCCAGCAGTGAAATGGTCGGGACAGGTGACCTCACCGGGGAGCTGTTTTTT	CASSEMVGTGDLTGELFF
few	TRBV6-4	TRBD2	TRBJ2-3	TGTGCCAGCAAAACTAGCGGGGGGGCTGGAGATACGCAGTATTTT	CASKTSGGAGDTQYF
.	TRBV4-2	TRBD2	TRBJ2-7	TGTGCCAGCAGCCAAGGAAACGGGGGGGCCTACGAGCAGTACTTC	CASSQGNGGAYEQYF
.	TRBV11-2	.	TRBJ1-1	TGTGCCAGCAGCTTCTTTGGACAGAGTGAAGCTTTCTTT	CASSFFGQSEAFF
.	TRBV30	TRBD2	TRBJ2-3	TGTGCCTGGACCCCGCGGGGGGGCGACACAGATACGCAGTATTTT	CAWTPRGGDTDTQYF
.	TRBV7-3	.	TRBJ2-2	TGTGCCAGCAGCTCAACGGGACTTTTCGGGGAGCTGTTTTTT	CASSSTGLFGELFF
.	TRBV6-5	.	TRBJ2-4	TGTGCCAGCGGCCGCGGGGCCAAAAACATTCAGTACTTC	CASGRGAKNIQYF